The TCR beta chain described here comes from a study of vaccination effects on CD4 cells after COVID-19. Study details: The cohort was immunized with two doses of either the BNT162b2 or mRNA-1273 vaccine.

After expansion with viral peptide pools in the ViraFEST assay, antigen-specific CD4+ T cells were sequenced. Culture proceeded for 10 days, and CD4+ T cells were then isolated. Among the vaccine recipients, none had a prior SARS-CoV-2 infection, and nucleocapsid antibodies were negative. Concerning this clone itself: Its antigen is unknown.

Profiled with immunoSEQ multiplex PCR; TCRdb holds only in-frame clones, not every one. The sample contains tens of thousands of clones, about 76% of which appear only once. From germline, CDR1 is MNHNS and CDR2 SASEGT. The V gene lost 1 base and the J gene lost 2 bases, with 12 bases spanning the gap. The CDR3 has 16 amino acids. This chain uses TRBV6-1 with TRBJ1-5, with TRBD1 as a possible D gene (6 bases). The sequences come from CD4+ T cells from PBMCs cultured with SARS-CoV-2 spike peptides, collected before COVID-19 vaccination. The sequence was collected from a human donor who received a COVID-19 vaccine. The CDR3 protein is CASSEDGGGRNQPQHF. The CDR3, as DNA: TGTGCCAGCAGTGAAGACGGAGGGGGGCGCAATCAGCCCCAGCATTTT.